The 26 T cell receptor beta chains in this list originate from one sample, sequenced in a study of regulatory T cells in long-lasting Graves disease. Time point specified: newly diagnosed GD, antithyroid drugs for less than 3 months. The TCR library used RNA extracted from PBMCs. HTBI primers from iRepertoire and Arm-PCR of CDR3 regions yielded the TCR beta libraries. TCRdb re-called the multiplex PCR reads through MiXCR, storing one row per CDR3 protein. This sample has fewer than 350,000 distinct CDR3 sequences; approximately 20% occur once, and the top ten carry around 37%. The sample consisted of peripheral blood mononuclear cells (PBMCs), taken at new diagnosis, from a patient treated with antithyroid drugs. These receptor sequences come from a female donor with Graves disease.

The CDR3 DNA sequence: TGTGCCACCAGCAGAGAGGGACTAGCGGCCTCATGGGGGGAGCTGTTTTTT. This encodes CATSREGLAASWGELFF. The gene calls are TRBV15 and TRBJ2-2, with 11 bases that match TRBD2. This CDR3 is built from 17 residues. V lost 0 bases and J lost 8; bases outside the gene matches: 8. Germline lookup yields CDR1 LNHNV and CDR2 YYDKDF (reference sequence).

This clonotype appeared many times. The V call is TRBV28, the J call TRBJ1-5; D not certain. Germline V gives CDR1 MDHEN, CDR2 SYDVKM. Trimming left V 4 bases short and J 4 bases short, with 5 bases between. The CDR3 extends over 12 amino acids. CDR3 coding DNA: TGTGCCAGCAGTTCGAAGAATCAGCCCCAGCATTTT. Translation: CASSSKNQPQHF.

This clonotype was detected ten times or more. The chain joins TRBV2 to TRBJ2-7; tentatively, D is TRBD1 (6 bases). This CDR3 is built from 15 residues. The germline V and J ends were trimmed by 7 bases and 3 bases, with 19 bases remaining between them. CDR1 and CDR2 from the germline V gene are SNHLY and FYNNEI. The CDR3 reads CASTFSSGESYEQYF. Here the CDR3 DNA reads TGTGCCAGCACCTTCTCCTCAGGGGAGAGCTACGAGCAGTACTTC.

Regarding this clonotype: A junction end diverges from the germline sequence, so it may reflect a read error. The rearrangement joins TRBV11-3 to TRBJ2-7; 10 nucleotides align to TRBD2. CDR3 length: 16 amino acids. Germline values: CDR1 SGHNT, CDR2 YENEEA. The CDR3 region is CASSHLAGDSAYEQSF. The CDR3 nucleotides read TGTGCCAGCAGCCACCTAGCGGGAGACTCCGCCTACGAGCAGTCCTTT. The full variable domain, its missing parts supplied by reference TRBV11-3 and TRBJ2-7, is EAGVVQSPRYKIIEKKQPVAFWCNPISGHNTLYWYLQNLGQGPELLIRYENEEAVDDSQLPKDRFSAERLKGVDSTLKIQPAELGDSAVYLCASSHLAGDSAYEQSFGPGTRLTVT.

In this sample, this clonotype turned up many times. The V call is TRBV6-2 or TRBV6-3, the J call TRBJ2-2; 11 bases match TRBD2. Germline CDR1 MNHEY, CDR2 SVGEGT. CDR3 size: 15 residues. The ends lost 3 bases at V and 5 bases at J; junction bases unmatched: 2. CDR3 DNA: TGTGCCAGCAGTTATCTAGCGGGAGGAACCGGGGAGCTGTTTTTT. It specifies CASSYLAGGTGELFF.

This clonotype was seen at least ten times. CDR3 DNA: TGTGCCAGCAGTTTTGCAGGGGTTGGAACCGGGGAGCTGTTTTTT. Translation: CASSFAGVGTGELFF. This chain joins TRBV27 and TRBJ2-2; a weak D match, TRBD1 (6 bases). V shed 3 bases and J shed 5 bases, with 13 bases lying between them. CDR3 size: 15 residues. Per the germline V gene, CDR1 is MNHEY and CDR2 is SMNVEV (reference sequence).

This clonotype was picked up many times. The genes are TRBV5-6 and TRBJ1-5; D gene uncertain. This CDR3 spans 14 amino acids. The germline V and J ends were trimmed by 4 bases and 6 bases, with 14 bases remaining between them. Germline V gene sequence: CDR1 SGHDT, CDR2 YYEEEE. The CDR3 nucleotides read TGTGCCAGCAGCATTGGGCCCGCCGGTCAGCCCCAGCATTTT. Translation gives CASSIGPAGQPQHF. The full variable domain, its missing parts supplied by reference TRBV5-6 and TRBJ1-5, is DAGVTQSPTHLIKTRGQQVTLRCSPKSGHDTVSWYQQALGQGPQFIFQYYEEEERQRGNFPDRFSGHQFPNYSSELNVNALLLGDSALYLCASSIGPAGQPQHFGDGTRLSIL.

In its sample, this clonotype was seen a few times. The gene calls are TRBV28 and TRBJ2-1, with 10 bases fitting TRBD2. The V segment lost 8 bases and the J segment 6 bases; nucleotides outside the gene matches: 4. The CDR3 is 13 residues long. Germline CDR1 is MDHEN and CDR2 is SYDVKM. In DNA form, the CDR3 reads TGTGCCAGCGAGGGACTAGCGCCCAATGAGCAGTTCTTC. Its protein product is CASEGLAPNEQFF.

The chain is built from TRBV30 and TRBJ2-2; D is undetermined. CDR1 and CDR2 from the germline V gene are GTSNPN and SVGIG (reference sequence). Trimming took 0 bases from V and 0 from J, leaving 8 bases between them. This CDR3 is built from 15 residues. In DNA form, the CDR3 reads TGTGCCTGGAGTGTAGGGCAGCCGAACACCGGGGAGCTGTTTTTT. As protein: CAWSVGQPNTGELFF.

This clonotype was observed many times. The V and J genes are TRBV2 and TRBJ1-1, with D possibly matching TRBD1 (6 bases). Germline V gene sequence: CDR1 SNHLY, CDR2 FYNNEI. The CDR3 totals 14 residues. V was clipped by 4 bases and J by 0 bases, with 9 bases between them. This chain's CDR3 is CASSGDTLNTEAFF. The CDR3 DNA reads TGTGCCAGCAGTGGGGACACCCTGAACACTGAAGCTTTCTTT. Drawing the rest from reference TRBV2 and TRBJ1-1, the complete variable domain is EPEVTQTPSHQVTQMGQEVILRCVPISNHLYFYWYRQILGQKVEFLVSFYNNEISEKSEIFDDQFSVERPDGSNFTLKIRSTKLEDSAMYFCASSGDTLNTEAFFGQGTRLTVV.

The chain carries TRBV24-1 and TRBJ2-3; unclear D gene. With 1 base removed from V and 7 bases from J, the gap between germline ends came to 14 bases. CDR1 and CDR2 from the germline V gene are KGHDR and SFDVKD. The CDR3 spans 15 residues. The DNA of the CDR3 is TGTGCCACCAGTGATTTAGTGAGCAGCGTCTATACGCAGTATTTT. Amino acid sequence: CATSDLVSSVYTQYF.

This clonotype came up many times. The chain links TRBV28 to TRBJ2-3; 7 nucleotides line up with TRBD2. CDR1 is MDHEN and CDR2 is SYDVKM in the germline V gene. V trimming: 5 bases; J trimming: 5 bases; junction bases outside the gene matches: 10. This CDR3 contains 15 residues. The CDR3 region is CASSPPGLVGDTQYF. CDR3 coding DNA: TGTGCCAGCAGTCCACCAGGACTAGTCGGAGATACGCAGTATTTT.

This chain links TRBV6-1 with TRBJ2-4, with D possibly called TRBD1 or TRBD2 (5 bases each). The V end was cut by 4 bases, the J end by 16 bases, with 14 bases between. Germline V CDR1 and CDR2: MNHNS, SASEGT. The CDR3 extends over 11 amino acids. CDR3 amino acids: CASSGGAGSYF. The CDR3 nucleotides are TGTGCCAGCAGTGGAGGTGCAGGGAGCTACTTC.

The sample holds many counts of this clonotype. The J gene is TRBJ2-1, the V gene TRBV28; perhaps D is TRBD1 or TRBD2 (6 bases each). The CDR3 is 12 amino acids. Looked up from germline, CDR1 is MDHEN and CDR2 is SYDVKM. V lost 1 base and J lost 14, with 12 bases in between. The CDR3 loop reads CASSLLGGLKFF. CDR3 DNA sequence: TGTGCCAGCAGTTTATTAGGGGGACTTAAGTTCTTC.

This clonotype was counted between two and nine times. CDR3 coding DNA: TGTGCCAGCAGTCCCGTGGGGGTCCAAGAGACCCAGTACTTC. It translates to CASSPVGVQETQYF. The chain combines TRBV28 with TRBJ2-5; the D gene could be TRBD1 or TRBD2 (5 bases each). This CDR3 region has 14 residues. Germline CDR1 is MDHEN and CDR2 is SYDVKM. V shed 5 bases and J shed 1 base, with 11 bases lying between them.

This clonotype has at least ten counts. V gene TRBV2 combines with J gene TRBJ1-5, with D tentatively TRBD1 (5 bases). The CDR3 contains 16 residues. With 5 bases removed from V and 5 bases from J, the gap between germline ends came to 19 bases. The germline CDR1 and CDR2 sequences are SNHLY and FYNNEI. CDR3 protein: CASSYSGHLKYQPQHF. The CDR3 DNA sequence: TGTGCCAGCAGTTACTCAGGGCACTTAAAGTATCAGCCCCAGCATTTT.

Of note for this clonotype: A much larger clone is a single base away; this may be a read error. This chain links TRBV6-1 with TRBJ2-5; D is possibly TRBD1 or TRBD2 (6 bases each). In germline, CDR1 is MNHNS, CDR2 SASEGT. The V and J ends lost 3 bases and 6 bases respectively, with 17 bases between them. CDR3 length: 15 residues. The CDR3 reads CASSDISGGGKTQYF. CDR3 bases: TGTGCCAGCAGTGATATTAGCGGAGGGGGGAAGACCCAGTACTTC.

This clonotype was seen repeatedly, ten times or more. The rearrangement joins TRBV14 to TRBJ2-4, with D tentatively TRBD1 or TRBD2 (6 bases each). The CDR3 runs to 15 residues. The V and J ends lost 4 bases and 8 bases respectively, with 18 bases between them. The germline V gene has CDR1 SGHDN and CDR2 FVKESK. Written as DNA, the CDR3 is TGTGCCAGCAGCCGAATGTCGGGGGCGCTGGACATTCAGTACTTC. Translated: CASSRMSGALDIQYF.

This clonotype showed up just a few times. The V call is TRBV6-4, the J call TRBJ2-3; 10 bases are a match to TRBD1. This CDR3 is 15 amino acids long. CDR1 is MRHNA, CDR2 SNTAGT, per germline. Unmatched junction bases numbered 0, after V lost 2 bases and J lost 1 base. CDR3 residues: CASSDGTGGTDTQYF. In DNA, the CDR3 is TGTGCCAGCAGTGACGGGACAGGGGGCACAGATACGCAGTATTTT.

Ten or more counts support this clonotype. The chain links TRBV12-3 or TRBV12-4 to TRBJ2-5; no firm D call. V gave up 3 bases and J gave up 3 bases, with 8 bases separating them. The CDR3 extends over 13 amino acids. CDR3 DNA: TGTGCCAGCAGTTTCCATCCCAAAGAGACCCAGTACTTC. Protein sequence: CASSFHPKETQYF.

Many counts were recorded for this clonotype. V is TRBV12-3 or TRBV12-4 and J is TRBJ2-3; the match to TRBD2 covers 10 bases. This CDR3 comprises 17 residues. J was trimmed by 0 bases and V by 6 bases; bases with no gene match: 9. The DNA for the CDR3 is TGTGCCAGCAGCCCCGGGACTAGCGTGGTTAGCACAGATACGCAGTATTTT. It yields the protein CASSPGTSVVSTDTQYF.

The J gene is TRBJ1-1, the V gene TRBV29-1, with a weak D call TRBD1 (6 bases). The CDR3 spans 13 residues. The germline V gene encodes CDR1 SQVTM and CDR2 ANQGSEA. Trimming took 6 bases from V and 5 from J, leaving 16 bases between them. The CDR3 loop is CSVSQQGGTEAFF. In DNA form, the CDR3 reads TGCAGCGTGAGCCAACAGGGTGGGACTGAAGCTTTCTTT. Using reference TRBV29-1 and TRBJ1-1 for the parts outside the CDR3, the full variable domain is SAVISQKPSRDICQRGTSLTIQCQVDSQVTMMFWYRQQPGQSLTLIATANQGSEATYESGFVIDKFPISRPNLTFSTLTVSNMSPEDSSIYLCSVSQQGGTEAFFGQGTRLTVV.

This clonotype was detected many times. J is TRBJ2-2 and V is TRBV19, with 9 bases lining up with TRBD1. Germline-derived CDR1 and CDR2 are LNHDA and SQIVND (reference sequence). Trimming took 8 bases from V and 0 from J; bases not matched to a gene: 16. This CDR3 contains 19 residues. The CDR3 DNA is TGTGCCAGTGGCCGGAGGACAGGGGACCCCCGCGCGAACACCGGGGAGCTGTTTTTT. As protein: CASGRRTGDPRANTGELFF.

Concerning this clonotype: One end of the junction is discordant with germline, which a read error may explain. J is TRBJ2-3 and V is TRBV7-2; D unclear. The CDR3 runs to 12 residues. Germline V gives CDR1 SGHTA, CDR2 FQGNSA. The CDR3 here is CASSQRTDTQYF. Here the CDR3 DNA reads TGCGCCAGCAGCCAAAGGACAGATACGCAGTATTTT.

About this clonotype itself: This clone may be a read error of a much larger clone one base away. The V and J genes are TRBV12-3 or TRBV12-4 and TRBJ2-5; D not certain. V was pared by 4 bases and J by 2 bases, with 11 bases between. The CDR3 length is 14 residues. The CDR3 is CASSYRAGQETQYF. The CDR3, as DNA: TGTGCCAGCAGTTACCGGGCCGGTCAAGAGACCCAGTACTTC.

This clonotype was counted ten times or more. The rearrangement joins TRBV5-1 to TRBJ2-7, with 7 positions matching TRBD1. This CDR3 is 15 amino acids long. In germline, CDR1 is SGHRS, CDR2 YFSETQ. Losses at the gene ends were 4 bases for V and 2 bases for J; bases not matched to a gene: 9. The CDR3, as DNA: TGCGCCAGCAGCCAACAGGGGTTTGGGGCCTACGAGCAGTACTTC. Protein sequence: CASSQQGFGAYEQYF. The full variable domain, completed using reference TRBV5-1 and TRBJ2-7, is KAGVTQTPRYLIKTRGQQVTLSCSPISGHRSVSWYQQTPGQGLQFLFEYFSETQRNKGNFPGRFSGRQFSNSRSEMNVSTLELGDSALYLCASSQQGFGAYEQYFGPGTRLTVT.